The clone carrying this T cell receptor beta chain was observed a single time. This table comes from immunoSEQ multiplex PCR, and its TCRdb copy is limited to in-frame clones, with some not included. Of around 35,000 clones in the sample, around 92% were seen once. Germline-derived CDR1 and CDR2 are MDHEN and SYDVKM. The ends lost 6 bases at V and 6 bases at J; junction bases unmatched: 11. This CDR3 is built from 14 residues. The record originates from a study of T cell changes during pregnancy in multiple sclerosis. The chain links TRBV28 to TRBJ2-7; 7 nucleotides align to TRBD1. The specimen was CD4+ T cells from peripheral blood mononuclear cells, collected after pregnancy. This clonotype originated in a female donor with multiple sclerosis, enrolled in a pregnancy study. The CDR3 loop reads CASSKSGTVAEQYF. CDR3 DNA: TGTGCCAGCAGCAAATCCGGGACAGTCGCCGAGCAGTACTTC.